This T cell receptor (beta chain) stems from a study of CD8 T cells in ankylosing spondylitis (dated by TCRdb to between 2016 and 2019). Describing the broader study: T cell receptor beta repertoires were profiled in healthy donors and ankylosing spondylitis patients so that disease-linked TCR variants could be found. The full study cohort comprised around 23 ankylosing spondylitis patients and approximately 100 healthy donors. Peripheral blood was sampled, and synovial fluid was also collected from ankylosing spondylitis patients. Beyond this particular receptor, the publication reports: A CD8+ phenotype was shown by the disease-linked clones, which were found at relatively low frequencies in peripheral blood. The disease-linked clones were reported to be significantly enriched in matched synovial fluid samples from ankylosing spondylitis patients. Some motif variants were previously reported in synovial fluid and blood of reactive arthritis patients, suggesting common disease-initiation mechanisms. Blood from ankylosing spondylitis patients appeared to be characterized by a TCR beta motif made up of eight highly homologous amino acid variants.

TCRdb lists the instrument as Illumina HiSeq 2500. Quantitative 5'-RACE with molecular barcodes was the method used to prepare the TCR beta libraries. Per the authors' processing: A new computational method based on a probabilistic model of VDJ rearrangement was used to identify disease-linked TCR variants. The raw public reads went through TCRdb reprocessing: fastp at Q25, MiXCR clone calling, in-frame beta chains kept. Merged by CDR3 protein, the rows form single entries marked with the most common genes and DNA. TCRdb's processing, not the study's, gives the V and J calls here. The sample yields some 150,000 distinct CDR3 sequences; 11% were counted once. Clones ranked in the top ten supply roughly 4.5% of the sample. The CDR3, from cysteine to phenylalanine, totals 13 residues. This entry keeps only the CDR3 DNA: 39 bases, framed from base 1. Trimming takes 3 bases from V and 7 bases from J, and the germline ends sit 7 bases apart.

This clonotype was seen many times. The clone's antigen remains unknown. Per-base qualities were not stored, and no clone one base away is much larger. Specimen: blood, either unsorted or a sorted T cell fraction (not recorded which). The sequence came from a female donor with ankylosing spondylitis or in good health (not recorded which). This sequence uses TRBV12-3 or TRBV12-4 and TRBJ2-6; no confident D gene assignment can be made. The CDR3 reads as follows: CASSFDGANVLTF. The sequence in DNA is TGTGCCAGCAGTTTCGACGGAGCCAACGTCCTGACTTTC.